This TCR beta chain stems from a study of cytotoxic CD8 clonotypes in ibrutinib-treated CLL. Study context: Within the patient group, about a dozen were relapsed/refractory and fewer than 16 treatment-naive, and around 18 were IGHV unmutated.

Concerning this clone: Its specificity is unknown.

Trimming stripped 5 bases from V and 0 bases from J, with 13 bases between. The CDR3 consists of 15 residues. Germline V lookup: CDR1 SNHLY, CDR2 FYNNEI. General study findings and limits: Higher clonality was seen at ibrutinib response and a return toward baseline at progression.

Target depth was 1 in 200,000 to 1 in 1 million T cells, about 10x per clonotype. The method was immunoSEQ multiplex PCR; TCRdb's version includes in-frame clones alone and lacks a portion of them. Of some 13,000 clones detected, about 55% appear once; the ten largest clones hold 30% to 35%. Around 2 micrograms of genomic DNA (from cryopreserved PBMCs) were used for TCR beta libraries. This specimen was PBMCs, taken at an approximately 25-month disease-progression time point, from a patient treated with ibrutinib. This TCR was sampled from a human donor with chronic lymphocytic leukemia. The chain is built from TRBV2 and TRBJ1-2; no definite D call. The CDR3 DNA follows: TGTGCCAGCAGTCTAGAAAATCAGCCTAACTATGGCTACACCTTC. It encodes CASSLENQPNYGYTF.